One sample yielded the 25 T cell receptor beta chains listed below, sequenced in a study of neoadjuvant nivolumab and ipilimumab in lung cancer (dated by TCRdb to the early 2020s). The time point label, read with the paper, signifies: at surgical resection after neoadjuvant nivolumab +/- ipilimumab. Preparation of the library involved the immunoSEQ multiplex PCR assay. Entries here come from immuneACCESS through TCRdb and include only in-frame sequences with V and J called. Some clones fail to appear in such tables; in the studies checked, an unresolved V gene covers under half of the shortfall, and the cause of the remainder is unknown. The sample includes over 200 clones, with 89% observed a single time. The ten largest account for approximately 6.6% of the sample. The sequencing here drew on tumor tissue, taken after neoadjuvant nivolumab, alone or with ipilimumab, at or shortly before surgery. Receptors originate from an adult with non-small cell lung cancer.

The genes are TRBV13 and TRBJ2-1; tentative D call: TRBD2 (6 bases). Germline-derived CDR1 and CDR2 are PRHDT and FYEKMQ (reference sequence). V dropped 3 bases and J dropped 6 bases, with 18 bases sitting between them. The CDR3 loop spans 16 amino acids. CDR3 residues: CASSFHVVAVPNEQFF. In DNA form, the CDR3 reads TGTGCCAGCAGCTTCCACGTGGTAGCGGTCCCCAATGAGCAGTTCTTC.

V gene TRBV4-3 combines with J gene TRBJ1-2; weak D call: TRBD1 (5 bases). Trimming stripped 0 bases from V and 8 bases from J, with 16 bases between. Germline CDR1 is LGHNA and CDR2 is YSLEER. The CDR3 spans 15 residues. CDR3 sequence (DNA): TGCGCCAGCAGCCAAGATGGGAATAGGGGTGGAGGCTACACCTTC. Translated, it gives CASSQDGNRGGGYTF.

The chain's CDR3 is CASRGTTYGYTF. The CDR3 bases are TGTGCCAGCAGAGGGACAACCTATGGCTACACCTTC. This chain uses TRBV25-1 with TRBJ1-2, with D possibly being TRBD1 (6 bases). Trimming took 6 bases from V and 4 from J, leaving 9 bases between them. Germline CDR1 is MGHDK and CDR2 is SYGVNS. The CDR3 contains 12 residues.

This clone was picked up one time. V and J are TRBV10-1 and TRBJ2-1; 10 bases match TRBD2. The CDR3 has 17 residues. Germline-derived CDR1 and CDR2 are WNHNN and SYGVQD (reference sequence). V dropped 0 bases and J dropped 9; count of bases not matched to a gene: 11. CDR3 sequence (DNA): TGCGCCAGCAGTGAGTCGTCTCTAGCGGGAGATAAGGCTGAGCAGTTCTTC. Amino acid sequence: CASSESSLAGDKAEQFF.

The V and J genes are TRBV5-1 and TRBJ2-5, with 7 bases fitting TRBD2. Germline V lookup: CDR1 SGHRS, CDR2 YFSETQ. V shed 0 bases and J 5 bases; nucleotides not matched to a gene: 1. CDR3 length equals 13 residues. The CDR3 here is CASSLGSGETQYF. For the CDR3, the DNA is TGCGCCAGCAGCTTGGGTAGCGGGGAGACCCAGTACTTC.

The gene calls are TRBV19 and TRBJ2-3; the D gene is possibly TRBD2 (5 bases). The CDR3 has 16 amino acids. Germline V gene data show CDR1 as LNHDA and CDR2 as SQIVND (reference sequence). Trimming pared 3 bases from V and 1 base from J, leaving 14 bases between. The CDR3 nucleotides read TGTGCCAGTAGTATTGTTGGCCGGGAACGCACAGATACGCAGTATTTT. Translating it yields CASSIVGRERTDTQYF. The full variable domain, in which reference TRBV19 and TRBJ2-3 provide the parts outside the CDR3, is DGGITQSPKYLFRKEGQNVTLSCEQNLNHDAMYWYRQDPGQGLRLIYYSQIVNDFQKGDIAEGYSVSREKKESFPLTVTSAQKNPTAFYLCASSIVGRERTDTQYFGPGTRLTVL.

There are a few counts of this clone. The chain has TRBV7-3 and TRBJ1-1; no definite D call. The germline CDR1 and CDR2 sequences are SGHTA and FQGTGA. V lost 7 bases to trimming and J lost 7 bases, with 13 bases between them. The CDR3 totals 12 residues. The CDR3 DNA reads as TGTGCCAGCAACACTGACACAATTGAAGCTTTCTTT. Residues: CASNTDTIEAFF.

The chain links TRBV18 to TRBJ1-5, with D maybe TRBD1 (5 bases). Germline V gives CDR1 KGHSH, CDR2 LQKENI. This CDR3 has 16 amino acids. V lost 2 bases to trimming and J lost 1 base, with 12 bases between them. Here the CDR3 DNA reads TGTGCCAGCTCACCAGCCAGGGCGAAGAGCAATCAGCCCCAGCATTTT. Protein product: CASSPARAKSNQPQHF.

The chain couples TRBV14 to TRBJ2-3, with 8 bases identical to TRBD2. V was clipped by 1 base and J by 6 bases; unmatched bases: 0. CDR1 is SGHDN and CDR2 is FVKESK in the germline V gene. This CDR3 comprises 13 residues. Here the CDR3 DNA reads TGTGCCAGCAGCCAAGCGGGAGGGGATACGCAGTATTTT. It codes for CASSQAGGDTQYF.

The chain carries TRBV18 and TRBJ2-3, with TRBD2 matching over 12 bases. Germline V gives CDR1 KGHSH, CDR2 LQKENI. The V and J ends lost 0 bases and 0 bases, in that order; junction bases with no gene match: 4. This CDR3 is 18 amino acids long. The CDR3 coding sequence is TGTGCCAGCTCACCACCCCGACTAGCGGGAGAGAGCACAGATACGCAGTATTTT. This gives the protein CASSPPRLAGESTDTQYF. Full variable domain (rest looked up from reference TRBV18 and TRBJ2-3): NAGVMQNPRHLVRRRGQEARLRCSPMKGHSHVYWYRQLPEEGLKFMVYLQKENIIDESGMPKERFSAEFPKEGPSILRIQQVVRGDSAAYFCASSPPRLAGESTDTQYFGPGTRLTVL.

The CDR3 sequence is CASSSPGWDNSNTEAFF. CDR3 in DNA: TGTGCCAGCAGCTCACCCGGATGGGACAACTCGAACACTGAAGCTTTCTTT. The J gene is TRBJ1-1, the V gene TRBV11-3; maybe TRBD1 (6 bases). Germline lookup yields CDR1 SGHNT and CDR2 YENEEA. V shed 4 bases and J shed 1 base, with 19 bases lying between them. The CDR3 contains 17 residues.

The CDR3 nucleotides read TGTGCCAGTAATCGGTATGGGCCGAGCAATCAGCCCCAGCATTTT. It yields the protein CASNRYGPSNQPQHF. V usage is TRBV19 and J usage is TRBJ1-5; D gene ambiguous. The CDR3 has 15 amino acids. V lost 7 bases and J 1 base, leaving 14 bases between the germline ends. The germline gives CDR1 LNHDA, CDR2 SQIVND (reference sequence).

This chain connects TRBV7-2 to TRBJ1-5; 8 nucleotides match TRBD1. The length of the CDR3 is 15 residues. V was clipped by 5 bases and J by 2 bases; unmatched bases: 5. Germline CDR1 is SGHTA and CDR2 is FQGNSA. The CDR3 region is CASSSQGAGNQPQHF. The DNA for the CDR3 is TGTGCCAGCAGCAGTCAGGGGGCGGGCAATCAGCCCCAGCATTTT.

This chain joins TRBV30 and TRBJ2-5; D perhaps matches TRBD2 (6 bases). The CDR3 is made up of 13 amino acids. Trimming took 0 bases from V and 2 from J, leaving 7 bases between them. From germline, CDR1 is GTSNPN and CDR2 SVGIG (reference sequence). Here the CDR3 DNA reads TGTGCCTGGAGTGTGGAGGGGCAAGAGACCCAGTACTTC. It encodes CAWSVEGQETQYF.

The V gene is TRBV5-5, the J gene TRBJ1-1, with TRBD1 identical over 11 bases. Germline assignment: CDR1 SGHKS and CDR2 YYEKEE (reference sequence). Trimming removed 5 bases from V and 7 bases from J; junction bases left unmatched: 16. The CDR3 is 17 amino acids. The CDR3 loop reads CASRPGTGGFLGYEAFF. CDR3 bases: TGTGCCAGCAGACCCGGGACAGGGGGTTTTTTGGGATATGAAGCTTTCTTT.

The J gene is TRBJ2-7, the V gene TRBV6-5; 7 bases are a match to TRBD1. After removal of 2 bases from V and 4 bases from J, the junction contained 5 bases not matched to a gene. Germline V lookup: CDR1 MNHEY, CDR2 SVGAGI. CDR3 length: 14 amino acids. CDR3 in amino acids: CASSYAKQGYEQYF. The CDR3 DNA sequence: TGTGCCAGCAGTTACGCTAAACAGGGGTACGAGCAGTACTTC.

This clone has a single count. This sequence joins TRBV29-1 and TRBJ1-1, with a possible D match to TRBD1 (6 bases). The CDR3 runs 13 residues. Per germline, CDR1 SQVTM and CDR2 ANQGSEA. V was pared by 6 bases and J by 3 bases, with 14 bases between. The DNA of the CDR3 is TGCAGCGTACAGGGAGGGAGTGACACTGAAGCTTTCTTT. Translating it yields CSVQGGSDTEAFF.

The chain carries TRBV11-3 and TRBJ2-7; D assignment may be TRBD1 or TRBD2 (5 bases each). The V and J ends lost 0 bases and 5 bases respectively, with 8 bases between them. The germline CDR1 and CDR2 sequences are SGHNT and YENEEA. The CDR3 spans 13 residues. The CDR3 region has the DNA TGTGCCAGCAGCTTAGACGGGGCAAACGAGCAGTACTTC. Encoded protein: CASSLDGANEQYF.

The genes are TRBV4-2 and TRBJ2-5; 10 bases align to TRBD2. Trimming took 1 base from V and 2 from J; bases not matched to a gene: 7. Germline CDR1 LGHNA, CDR2 YNFKEQ. The CDR3 contains 17 residues. In nucleotides, the CDR3 is TGTGCCAGCAGCCAAGGTTCACTAGCGGGATCACAAGAGACCCAGTACTTC. Translating it yields CASSQGSLAGSQETQYF.

V usage is TRBV5-6 and J usage is TRBJ1-2; D is ambiguous. Germline V lookup: CDR1 SGHDT, CDR2 YYEEEE. This CDR3 comprises 14 residues. Trimming took off 3 bases at V and 4 bases at J, with 13 bases between the two ends. The CDR3 DNA follows: TGTGCCAGCAGCTACGGCGGATCTCTCTATGGCTACACCTTC. Translating gives CASSYGGSLYGYTF. The full variable domain, with the rest looked up from reference TRBV5-6 and TRBJ1-2, is DAGVTQSPTHLIKTRGQQVTLRCSPKSGHDTVSWYQQALGQGPQFIFQYYEEEERQRGNFPDRFSGHQFPNYSSELNVNALLLGDSALYLCASSYGGSLYGYTFGSGTRLTVV.

The chain joins TRBV5-6 to TRBJ2-2, with D possibly matching TRBD2 (7 bases). Trimming pared 0 bases from V and 0 bases from J, leaving 15 bases between. The length of the CDR3 is 18 residues. Per germline, CDR1 SGHDT and CDR2 YYEEEE. The CDR3 reads CASSLVARGGSNTGELFF. The CDR3 region has the DNA TGTGCCAGCAGCTTGGTTGCGAGGGGGGGATCGAACACCGGGGAGCTGTTTTTT.

V usage is TRBV4-3 and J usage is TRBJ1-5; D unclear. CDR1 and CDR2 from the germline V gene are LGHNA and YSLEER. The CDR3 runs to 13 residues. Trimming pared 0 bases from V and 6 bases from J, leaving 6 bases between. CDR3 sequence: CASSQDLLQPQHF. CDR3 in DNA: TGCGCCAGCAGCCAAGATCTTCTTCAGCCCCAGCATTTT.

The genes are TRBV13 and TRBJ2-5; 8 bases align to TRBD2. This CDR3 has 16 amino acids. Germline V gives CDR1 PRHDT, CDR2 FYEKMQ (reference sequence). V was pared by 5 bases and J by 4 bases, with 12 bases of the junction left unmatched. CDR3 region: CASSPPAGTSGETQYF. The CDR3, as DNA: TGTGCCAGCAGCCCTCCTGCCGGGACTAGTGGAGAGACCCAGTACTTC.

J is TRBJ2-1 and V is TRBV29-1; maybe TRBD2 (6 bases). The V gene's germline CDR1 is SQVTM and CDR2 ANQGSEA. The CDR3 sequence is 12 residues long. V was pared by 3 bases and J by 7 bases, with 10 bases between. The CDR3 sequence: CSVDPGRNEQFF. DNA of the CDR3: TGCAGCGTTGACCCGGGGAGGAATGAGCAGTTCTTC.

The V and J genes are TRBV29-1 and TRBJ2-1, with 9 positions matching TRBD2. J was trimmed by 5 bases and V by 4 bases; bases with no gene match: 3. The CDR3 extends over 13 amino acids. The V gene's germline CDR1 is SQVTM and CDR2 ANQGSEA. The DNA for the CDR3 is TGCAGCGTTGGACTAGCGGCCAACAATGAGCAGTTCTTC. As protein: CSVGLAANNEQFF.